This T cell receptor (beta chain) appears in the sequencing data of a study of cytomegalovirus exposure and HLA in healthy donors. Looking at the study overall: The 120 validation repertoires used the same platform as the roughly 700 first-cohort repertoires (as reported by a later analysis). Whole-study results and caveats: Specificity for CMV antigens was confirmed in vitro for a few of the CMV-associated chains. Rare TCR sequences dominated, though some public TCRs recurred in many donors.

TCRdb keeps only in-frame clones here, not all; method: immunoSEQ multiplex PCR. The sample yields around 65,000 clones, over 90% seen once. This clone turned up a few times. The antigen is undetermined. The V end lost 0 bases, the J end lost 1 base, and 12 bases lay between the germline ends. The CDR3 sequence is 15 residues long. Germline CDR1 and CDR2: GTSNPN and SVGIG (reference sequence). This TCR was sampled from a man aged 18 to 35 in good health and CMV-seropositive. The rearrangement uses TRBV30 and TRBJ1-1; D is unresolved. The sample consisted of PBMCs. CDR3 in DNA: TGTGCCTGGAGTGTAATAGCGGTAGGGAACACTGAAGCTTTCTTT. Residues: CAWSVIAVGNTEAFF.